This T cell receptor beta chain was captured by sequencing in a study of blood T cell repertoires in COVID-19. This clone was detected only once. Clones were read by immunoSEQ multiplex PCR, and TCRdb kept only the in-frame ones, dropping some. Counted here are approximately 170,000 clones, 80% to 90% occurring once; the ten biggest clones make up around 9%. Germline CDR1 is MNHEY and CDR2 is SMNVEV (reference sequence). The CDR3 length is 17 residues. Trimming took off 8 bases at V and 2 bases at J, with 24 bases between the two ends. This TCR was sampled from a man in his fifties or sixties with active or convalescent COVID-19. The chain carries TRBV27 and TRBJ1-1; D is unclear. Sequencing used peripheral blood. The CDR3, as DNA: TGTGCCAGCTCTTCAATCCGCCCCGGGCCGGGAAACACTGAAGCTTTCTTT. This gives the protein CASSSIRPGPGNTEAFF.